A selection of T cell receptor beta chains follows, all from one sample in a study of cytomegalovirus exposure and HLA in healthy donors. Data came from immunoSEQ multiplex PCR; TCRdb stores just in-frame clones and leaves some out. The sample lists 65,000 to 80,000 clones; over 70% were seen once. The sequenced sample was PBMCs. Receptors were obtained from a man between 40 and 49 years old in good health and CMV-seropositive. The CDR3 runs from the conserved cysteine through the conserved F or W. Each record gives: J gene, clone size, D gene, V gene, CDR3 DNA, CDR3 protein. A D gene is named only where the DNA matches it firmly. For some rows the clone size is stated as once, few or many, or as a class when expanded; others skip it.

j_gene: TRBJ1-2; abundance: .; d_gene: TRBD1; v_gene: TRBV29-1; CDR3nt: TGCAGCGTTGAAGATCAAACAGGGGATCCTGGCTACACCTTC; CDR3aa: CSVEDQTGDPGYTF
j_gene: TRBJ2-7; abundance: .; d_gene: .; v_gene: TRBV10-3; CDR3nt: TGTGCCATCGGTGTTACCTACGAGCAGTACTTC; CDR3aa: CAIGVTYEQYF
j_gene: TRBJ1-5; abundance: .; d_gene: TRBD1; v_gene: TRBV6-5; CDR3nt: TGTGCCAGCAGCCCGGGACAGGGGGCTCAGCCCCAGCATTTT; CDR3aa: CASSPGQGAQPQHF
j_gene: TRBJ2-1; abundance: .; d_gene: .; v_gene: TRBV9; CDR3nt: TGTGCCAGCAGCATGCGGGGAAATGAGCAGTTCTTC; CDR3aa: CASSMRGNEQFF
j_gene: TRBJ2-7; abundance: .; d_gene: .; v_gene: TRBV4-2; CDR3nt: TGTGCCAGCAGCCAATCGCATGGATCGGGCGGGGACTCCTACGAGCAGTACTTC; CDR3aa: CASSQSHGSGGDSYEQYF
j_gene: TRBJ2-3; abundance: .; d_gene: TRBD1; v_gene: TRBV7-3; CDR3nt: TGTGCCAGCAGCTTATACGGGACAGGGTGGACAGATACGCAGTATTTT; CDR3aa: CASSLYGTGWTDTQYF
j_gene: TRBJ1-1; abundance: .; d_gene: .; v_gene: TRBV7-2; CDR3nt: TGTGCCAGCACCCTTCCGGGTGTTAACACTGAAGCTTTCTTT; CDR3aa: CASTLPGVNTEAFF
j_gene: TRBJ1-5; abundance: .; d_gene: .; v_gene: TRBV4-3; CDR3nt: TGCGCCAGCAGCCAAGATCGGGCGGCAGGAGGTCAGCCCCAGCATTTT; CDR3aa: CASSQDRAAGGQPQHF
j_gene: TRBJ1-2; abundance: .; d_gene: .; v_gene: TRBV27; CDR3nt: TGTGCCATCGGGCCAGGGCCAAACTATGGCTACACCTTC; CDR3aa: CAIGPGPNYGYTF
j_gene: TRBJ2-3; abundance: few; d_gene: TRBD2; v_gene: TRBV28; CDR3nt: TGTGCCAGCAACCCAGCGGGACCCACAGATACGCAGTATTTT; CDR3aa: CASNPAGPTDTQYF
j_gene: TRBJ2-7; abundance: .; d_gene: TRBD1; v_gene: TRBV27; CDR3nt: TGTGCCAGCAGTCTCGGGACAGGGGTCTTCTACGAGCAGTACTTC; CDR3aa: CASSLGTGVFYEQYF
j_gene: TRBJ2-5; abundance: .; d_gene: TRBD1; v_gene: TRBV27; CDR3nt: TGTGCCAGCCGCCCCTCTTACGGGACAGGGGGCTATGAGACCCAGTACTTC; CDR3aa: CASRPSYGTGGYETQYF
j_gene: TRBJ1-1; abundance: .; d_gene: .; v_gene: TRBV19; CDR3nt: TGTGCCAGTTCACAGGGAGTAAGAACTGAAGCTTTCTTT; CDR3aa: CASSQGVRTEAFF
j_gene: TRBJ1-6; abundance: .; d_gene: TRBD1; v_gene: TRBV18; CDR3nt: TGTGCCAGCTCACCGCAGACAGGGGGCGATTCACCCCTCCACTTT; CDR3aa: CASSPQTGGDSPLHF
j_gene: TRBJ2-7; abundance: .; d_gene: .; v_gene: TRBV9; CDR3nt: TGTGCCAGCAGCAATGGACAGTACGAGCAGTACTTC; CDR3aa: CASSNGQYEQYF
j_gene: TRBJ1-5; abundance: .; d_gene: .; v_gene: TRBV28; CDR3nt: TGTGCCAGCAGTTCGTATAGCAATCAGCCCCAGCATTTT; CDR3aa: CASSSYSNQPQHF
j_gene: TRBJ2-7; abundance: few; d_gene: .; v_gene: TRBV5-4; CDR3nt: TGTGCCAGCAGATCCTCAGGGAATTCGTACGAGCAGTACTTC; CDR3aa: CASRSSGNSYEQYF
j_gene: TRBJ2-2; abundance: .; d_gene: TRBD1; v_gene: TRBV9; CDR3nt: TGTGCCAGCAGCCCCCGGGACAGGGGCCCTAAGACCGGGGAGCTGTTTTTT; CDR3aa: CASSPRDRGPKTGELFF
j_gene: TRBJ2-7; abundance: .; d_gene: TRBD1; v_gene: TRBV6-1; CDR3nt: TGTGCCAGCAGTGACACCGGGACAGGGAGCTCCTACGAGCAGTACTTC; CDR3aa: CASSDTGTGSSYEQYF
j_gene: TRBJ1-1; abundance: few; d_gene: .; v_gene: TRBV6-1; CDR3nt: TGTGCCAGCAGGGGAGGGGGACAAGACACTGAAGCTTTCTTT; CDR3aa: CASRGGGQDTEAFF
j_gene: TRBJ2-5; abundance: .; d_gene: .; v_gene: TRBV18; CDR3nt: TGTGCCAGCTCGCCTCCCTTTTCAACTAGTACGCAGACCCAGTACTTC; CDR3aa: CASSPPFSTSTQTQYF
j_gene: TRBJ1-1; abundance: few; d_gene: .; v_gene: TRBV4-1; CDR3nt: TGCGCCAGCAGCCAAGATTACAGGGCGAACACTGAAGCTTTCTTT; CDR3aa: CASSQDYRANTEAFF
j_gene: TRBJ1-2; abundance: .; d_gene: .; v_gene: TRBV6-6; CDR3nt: TGTGCCAGCAGTTACGGGTCGGGTGATAACTATGGCTACACCTTC; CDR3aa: CASSYGSGDNYGYTF
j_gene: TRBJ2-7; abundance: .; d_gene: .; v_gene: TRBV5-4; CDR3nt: TGTGCCAGCAGCTTGGCCGGCAGGGAACCTCTCGAGCAGTACTTC; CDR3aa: CASSLAGREPLEQYF
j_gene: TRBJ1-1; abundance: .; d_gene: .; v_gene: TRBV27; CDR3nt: TGTGCCAGCAGACGAAACAGGAACACTGAAGCTTTCTTT; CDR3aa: CASRRNRNTEAFF
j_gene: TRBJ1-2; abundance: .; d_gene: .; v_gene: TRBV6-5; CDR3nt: TGTGCCAGCGGTTTCAGGGGCAGTTCGGGTGGCTACACCTTC; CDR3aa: CASGFRGSSGGYTF
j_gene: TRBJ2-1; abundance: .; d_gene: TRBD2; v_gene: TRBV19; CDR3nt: TGTGCCAGTAGTCCTCGGGGGGGGTCGGGCCATGAGCAGTTCTTC; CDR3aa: CASSPRGGSGHEQFF
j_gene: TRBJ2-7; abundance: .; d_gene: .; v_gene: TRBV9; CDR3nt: TGTGCCAGCAGCGTAGGCCCGGGGGACAGCTACGAGCAGTACTTC; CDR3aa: CASSVGPGDSYEQYF
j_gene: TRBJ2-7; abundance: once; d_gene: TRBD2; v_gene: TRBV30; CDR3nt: TGTGCCTGGAGTGGCATCGGGACTAGCGGGGGCTACGAGCAGTACTTC; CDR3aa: CAWSGIGTSGGYEQYF
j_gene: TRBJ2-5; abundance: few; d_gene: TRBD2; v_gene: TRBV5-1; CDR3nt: TGCGCCAGCAGCTTACAACTATCTCTAGCGGGGGGGCCAGAGACCCAGTACTTC; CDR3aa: CASSLQLSLAGGPETQYF
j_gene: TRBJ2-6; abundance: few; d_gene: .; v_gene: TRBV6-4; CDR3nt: TGTGCCAGCAGCGGACGAGGGGGATCTGGGGCCAACGTCCTGACTTTC; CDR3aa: CASSGRGGSGANVLTF
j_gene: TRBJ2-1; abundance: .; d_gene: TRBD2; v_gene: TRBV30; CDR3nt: TGTGCCTGGAGTGTCGGGCTAGCGGGAGTGTCTGAGCAGTTCTTC; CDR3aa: CAWSVGLAGVSEQFF
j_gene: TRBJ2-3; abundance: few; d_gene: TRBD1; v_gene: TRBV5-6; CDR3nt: TGTGCCAGCAGCCCTGACAGGGGCGCACCAGATACGCAGTATTTT; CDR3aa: CASSPDRGAPDTQYF
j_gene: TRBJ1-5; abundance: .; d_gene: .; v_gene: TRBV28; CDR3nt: TGTGCCAGCAGTTCGCTGGGCTATCAGCCCCAGCATTTT; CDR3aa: CASSSLGYQPQHF
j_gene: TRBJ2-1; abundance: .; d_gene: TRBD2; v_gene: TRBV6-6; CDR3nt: TGTGCCAGCACGAGCGGGGACTCCTACAATGAGCAGTTCTTC; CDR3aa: CASTSGDSYNEQFF
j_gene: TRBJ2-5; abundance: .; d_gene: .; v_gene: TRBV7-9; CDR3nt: TGTTCCAGCAGCTTAGCGGAGGGCCCTCCGAACTTC; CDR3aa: CSSSLAEGPPNF
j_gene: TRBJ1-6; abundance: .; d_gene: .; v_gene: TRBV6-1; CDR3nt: TGTGCCAGCAGTGAACTACAGGGTGCGTGGAATTCACCCCTCCACTTT; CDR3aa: CASSELQGAWNSPLHF
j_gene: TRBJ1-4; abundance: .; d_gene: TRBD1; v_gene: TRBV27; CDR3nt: TGTGCCAGCAGTTCTCGACAGGGGGGAGAAAAACTGTTTTTT; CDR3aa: CASSSRQGGEKLFF
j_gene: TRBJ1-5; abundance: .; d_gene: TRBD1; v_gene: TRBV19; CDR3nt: TGTGCCAGTAGTATAGAAAGGACAGGGGGCAATCAGCCCCAGCATTTT; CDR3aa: CASSIERTGGNQPQHF
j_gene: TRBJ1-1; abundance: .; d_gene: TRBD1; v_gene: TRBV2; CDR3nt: TGTGCCAGCAGGCAACAGGGGGGAGCTTTCTTT; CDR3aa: CASRQQGGAFF
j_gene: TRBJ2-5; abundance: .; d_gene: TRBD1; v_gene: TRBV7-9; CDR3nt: TGTGCCAGCAGCCCGGGACAGGGTCAAGAGACCCAGTACTTC; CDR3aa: CASSPGQGQETQYF
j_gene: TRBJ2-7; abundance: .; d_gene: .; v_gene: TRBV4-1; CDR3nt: TGCGCCAGCAGCCTTCGACAGCTCACCTACGAGCAGTACTTC; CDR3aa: CASSLRQLTYEQYF
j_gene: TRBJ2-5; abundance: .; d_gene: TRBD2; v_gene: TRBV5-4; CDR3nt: TGTGCCAGCACCGTAGCGGGAGAGGGAGAGACCCAGTACTTC; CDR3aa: CASTVAGEGETQYF
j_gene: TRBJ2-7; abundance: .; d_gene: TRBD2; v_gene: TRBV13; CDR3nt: TGTGCCAGCAGTTTTTCTCGACTAGCGGGAGATTACGAGCAGTACTTC; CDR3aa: CASSFSRLAGDYEQYF